These 17 T cell receptor beta chains share one sample of origin, sequenced in a study of identifying expanded T cells in peripheral blood. Profiled with immunoSEQ multiplex PCR; TCRdb holds only in-frame clones, not every one. The sample has more than 75,000 clones, about nine tenths seen once. Input material: blood. These receptors were taken from a person aged 18-70 years in good health.

The chain has TRBV5-1 and TRBJ1-6; TRBD1 matches 8 bases. The CDR3 spans 14 residues. V lost 0 bases to trimming and J lost 9 bases; unmatched junction nucleotides: 2. Germline V CDR1 and CDR2: SGHRS, YFSETQ. CDR3 protein: CASSLAGGPSPLHF. CDR3 bases: TGCGCCAGCAGCTTGGCAGGGGGCCCTTCACCCCTCCACTTT.

The V gene is TRBV29-1, the J gene TRBJ2-5; 8 nucleotides line up with TRBD1. V lost 3 bases, J lost 3 bases, and 15 bases stayed unmatched. Germline CDR1 is SQVTM and CDR2 is ANQGSEA. The length of the CDR3 is 17 residues. The CDR3 spells CSVEVPGGGIFEETQYF. As DNA, the CDR3 is TGCAGCGTTGAGGTCCCAGGGGGCGGAATTTTCGAAGAGACCCAGTACTTC. Based on the CDR3 plus reference TRBV29-1 and TRBJ2-5, the full variable domain is SAVISQKPSRDICQRGTSLTIQCQVDSQVTMMFWYRQQPGQSLTLIATANQGSEATYESGFVIDKFPISRPNLTFSTLTVSNMSPEDSSIYLCSVEVPGGGIFEETQYFGPGTRLLVL.

The J gene is TRBJ1-5, the V gene TRBV6-5; TRBD1 is a possible D gene (5 bases). The CDR3 is 14 residues long. V was trimmed by 5 bases and J by 3 bases, leaving 11 bases between them. Germline loops: CDR1 MNHEY, CDR2 SVGAGI. The CDR3: CASSRDSYNQPQHF. The CDR3, as DNA: TGTGCCAGCAGTAGAGACAGCTACAATCAGCCCCAGCATTTT.

The chain combines TRBV19 with TRBJ1-4; TRBD1 aligns across 7 bases. The J segment lost 4 bases and the V segment lost 5 bases, leaving 13 bases of the junction unmatched. Germline assignment: CDR1 LNHDA and CDR2 SQIVND (reference sequence). The CDR3 extends over 17 amino acids. CDR3: CASSHTGTAEFNEKLFF. The CDR3 DNA reads as TGTGCCAGTAGTCATACCGGGACAGCCGAATTTAATGAAAAACTGTTTTTT.

The rearrangement links TRBV9 to TRBJ2-2; the D call may be TRBD1 or TRBD2 (7 bases each). Trimming cost V 5 bases and J 4 bases, with 18 bases left between them. CDR1 and CDR2 (germline): SGDLS, YYNGEE. The CDR3 consists of 16 residues. This CDR3 reads CASRKGAGEGTGELFF. In DNA form, the CDR3 reads TGTGCCAGCAGAAAGGGGGCGGGAGAGGGCACCGGGGAGCTGTTTTTT.

This chain uses TRBV7-8 with TRBJ1-6; D is uncertain. Deletions cut 1 base from V and 0 bases from J, with 4 bases between. There are 15 residues in the CDR3. Per the germline V gene, CDR1 is SGHVS and CDR2 is FQNEAQ. DNA of the CDR3: TGTGCCAGCAGCTTAGACGGCTCCTATAATTCACCCCTCCACTTT. This sequence encodes CASSLDGSYNSPLHF.

J is TRBJ2-7 and V is TRBV27, with a weak D call TRBD1 (6 bases). The V and J ends lost 6 bases and 6 bases respectively, with 24 bases between them. The CDR3 covers 16 residues. Germline-derived CDR1 and CDR2 are MNHEY and SMNVEV (reference sequence). In DNA form, the CDR3 reads TGTGCCAGCAGCTCCCCTCAGGGGTTTAAAGCTTTCGAGCAGTACTTC. Translation: CASSSPQGFKAFEQYF.

A few counts support this clone. The chain has TRBV28 and TRBJ1-5, with D perhaps TRBD1 (5 bases). Germline assignment: CDR1 MDHEN and CDR2 SYDVKM. Trimming pared 5 bases from V and 0 bases from J, leaving 17 bases between. The CDR3 covers 17 residues. CDR3 protein: CASSLYGPRGSNQPQHF. CDR3 nucleotide sequence: TGTGCCAGCAGTCTCTATGGACCTAGGGGTAGCAATCAGCCCCAGCATTTT.

This chain joins TRBV7-2 and TRBJ2-5; no reliable D call. The CDR3 sequence is 12 residues long. The V end was cut by 5 bases, the J end by 4 bases, with 8 bases between. Germline CDR1 and CDR2: SGHTA and FQGNSA. The CDR3 nucleotides read TGTGCCAGCAGCCCCGACATAGAGACCCAGTACTTC. It specifies CASSPDIETQYF. The full variable domain, its missing parts supplied by reference TRBV7-2 and TRBJ2-5, is GAGVSQSPSNKVTEKGKDVELRCDPISGHTALYWYRQSLGQGLEFLIYFQGNSAPDKSGLPSDRFSAERTGGSVSTLTIQRTQQEDSAVYLCASSPDIETQYFGPGTRLLVL.

This clone was observed a handful of times. V usage is TRBV11-3 and J usage is TRBJ2-7, with D maybe TRBD2 (6 bases). Trimming took 4 bases from V and 6 from J, leaving 16 bases between them. Germline lookup yields CDR1 SGHNT and CDR2 YENEEA. This CDR3 region has 14 residues. DNA for the CDR3: TGTGCCAGCAGCTCAACTCGACTAGAGCTCGAGCAGTACTTC. Translation: CASSSTRLELEQYF.

The chain has TRBV4-1 and TRBJ1-3; D is undetermined. In germline, CDR1 is MGHRA, CDR2 YSYEKL. This CDR3 comprises 15 residues. The ends were cut back, 4 bases at V and 3 bases at J, with 13 bases in the middle. DNA of the CDR3: TGCGCCAGCAGCCCACGACTGAGAGATGGAAACACCATATATTTT. Translating it yields CASSPRLRDGNTIYF.

This clone was recorded once. The CDR3 reads CASSQETGLNIQYF. CDR3 DNA sequence: TGCGCCAGCAGCCAAGAGACCGGCCTAAACATTCAGTACTTC. J is TRBJ2-4 and V is TRBV4-1; D gene unclear. This CDR3 region has 14 residues. Between the trimmed V and J ends, which lost 0 bases and 6 bases, there was a span of 9 bases. Per germline, CDR1 MGHRA and CDR2 YSYEKL.

In its sample, this clone was seen a few times. The sample carries other DNA sequences with the same CDR3. The chain joins TRBV19 to TRBJ1-5; 8 bases fit TRBD1. With V trimmed by 6 bases and J by 4 bases, 2 bases remained unmatched. CDR3 length equals 13 residues. CDR1 and CDR2 from the germline V gene are LNHDA and SQIVND (reference sequence). CDR3 DNA: TGTGCCAGTAGCGGGACAGGAAATCAGCCCCAGCATTTT. It translates to CASSGTGNQPQHF.

V and J are TRBV9 and TRBJ2-5; no definite D call. CDR1 SGDLS and CDR2 YYNGEE come from the germline V gene. The CDR3 is 15 amino acids. Trimming took 2 bases from V and 5 from J, leaving 16 bases between them. The CDR3 DNA sequence: TGTGCCAGCAGCGTCCTACCGGGCCTCGGGGAGACCCAGTACTTC. It is translated as CASSVLPGLGETQYF. The entire variable domain, with the rest obtained from reference TRBV9 and TRBJ2-5, is as follows: DSGVTQTPKHLITATGQRVTLRCSPRSGDLSVYWYQQSLDQGLQFLIQYYNGEERAKGNILERFSAQQFPDLHSELNLSSLELGDSALYFCASSVLPGLGETQYFGPGTRLLVL.

V is TRBV7-9 and J is TRBJ2-7; D is undetermined. V was cut by 1 base and J by 9 bases, with 7 bases left in between. Germline V lookup: CDR1 SEHNR, CDR2 FQNEAQ (reference sequence). The CDR3 length is 11 residues. The CDR3 protein is CASSLGPRQYF. DNA of the CDR3: TGTGCCAGCAGCTTAGGGCCCAGGCAGTACTTC.

V gene TRBV9 combines with J gene TRBJ1-4; 7 bases line up with TRBD1. Unmatched junction bases numbered 2, after V lost 0 bases and J lost 3 bases. CDR3 length equals 15 residues. Germline lookup yields CDR1 SGDLS and CDR2 YYNGEE. CDR3 in amino acids: CASSVEGQPNEKLFF. The DNA for the CDR3 is TGTGCCAGCAGCGTAGAGGGACAGCCTAATGAAAAACTGTTTTTT.

The chain carries TRBV5-8 and TRBJ2-3, with 11 bases lining up with TRBD2. This CDR3 is 16 amino acids long. The junction had 3 bases not matched to a gene; V was cut back by 3 bases and J by 0 bases. Per germline, CDR1 SGHTS and CDR2 YDEGEE. The CDR3, as DNA: TGTGCCAGCAGCTGGGGACTAGCGGATAGCACAGATACGCAGTATTTT. Residues: CASSWGLADSTDTQYF.